The rows below give T cell receptor beta chains drawn from one sample of a study of T cells in Graves' hyperthyroidism and ophthalmopathy. TCRdb reprocessed the multiplex PCR reads via MiXCR and lists one record per CDR3 protein. The table has about 200,000 distinct CDR3 sequences, roughly 18% seen once. The sequenced sample consisted of blood. These receptors were obtained from a man between 40 and 49 years old with Graves' hyperthyroidism. Each CDR3 is given with its conserved first and last residue. The D gene is left open where the match is weak. Rows may omit the clone size; those that give it use once, few, many or a size class.

CDR3 protein,CDR3 DNA,J gene,clone size,D gene,V gene
CASSFGRGGFSYEQYF,TGTGCCAGCAGCTTCGGGCGGGGGGGGTTCTCCTACGAGCAGTACTTC,TRBJ2-7,many,TRBD2,TRBV7-2
CASSTGPNSGANVLTF,TGTGCCAGCAGTACGGGACCGAACTCTGGGGCCAACGTCCTGACTTTC,TRBJ2-6,many,.,TRBV27
CASSSPEGQDLAWVYNEQFF,TGTGCCAGCAGCTCCCCGGAGGGACAGGACTTAGCGTGGGTCTACAATGAGCAGTTCTTC,TRBJ2-1,many,TRBD1,TRBV7-8
CASSLSVYSNQPQHF,TGTGCCAGCAGTTTATCAGTCTATAGCAATCAGCCCCAGCATTTT,TRBJ1-5,.,.,TRBV27
CASSLVGTSVSGANVLTF,TGCGCCAGCAGCTTGGTTGGGACATCCGTTAGTGGGGCCAACGTCCTGACTTTC,TRBJ2-6,few,.,TRBV5-1
CASSPTGLAEETQYF,TGTGCCAGCAGTCCTACCGGACTAGCCGAAGAGACCCAGTACTTC,TRBJ2-5,many,TRBD2,TRBV28
CASSLGEGGSNQPQHF,TGCGCCAGCAGCTTGGGGGAGGGCGGGAGCAATCAGCCCCAGCATTTT,TRBJ1-5,.,.,TRBV5-1
CASSDRVGGEQFF,TGTGCCAGCTCCGACAGGGTGGGTGGCGAGCAGTTCTTC,TRBJ2-1,many,TRBD1,TRBV18
CASSQEQKRDEKLFF,TGTGCCAGCAGCCAAGAACAGAAAAGGGATGAAAAACTGTTTTTT,TRBJ1-4,many,.,TRBV3-1
CASSLVGGGPDTQYF,TGTGCCAGCAGCTTAGTTGGGGGGGGGCCGGATACGCAGTATTTT,TRBJ2-3,many,.,TRBV11-2
CASSGRGSYEQYF,TGCGCCAGCTCGGGCAGGGGTTCCTACGAGCAGTACTTC,TRBJ2-7,many,.,TRBV5-1
CAWSVGSGSEQYF,TGTGCCTGGAGTGTGGGTTCGGGGTCCGAGCAGTACTTC,TRBJ2-7,many,.,TRBV30
CASSLELQGARGNTIYF,TGTGCCAGCAGCTTGGAGCTCCAGGGGGCGAGGGGAAACACCATATATTTT,TRBJ1-3,.,TRBD1,TRBV5-8
CSAPGGGTDTQYF,TGCAGTGCTCCGGGGGGGGGCACAGATACGCAGTATTTT,TRBJ2-3,many,TRBD2,TRBV20-1
CSAVPEGNNEQFF,TGCAGTGCAGTACCGGAGGGGAACAATGAGCAGTTCTTC,TRBJ2-1,many,.,TRBV20-1
CASSLPGGSLYEQYF,TGTGCCAGCAGCTTACCTGGGGGTTCTCTTTACGAGCAGTACTTC,TRBJ2-7,few,.,TRBV5-6
CASSLGPEGETQYF,TGTGCCAGCAGCTTAGGTCCGGAGGGAGAGACCCAGTACTTC,TRBJ2-5,many,.,TRBV7-3
CASSQDLVFRQGGGTDTQYF,TGTGCCAGCAGCCAAGATCTCGTGTTTCGGCAGGGCGGAGGCACAGATACGCAGTATTTT,TRBJ2-3,once,.,TRBV7-3
CASREGGQGEAFF,TGTGCCAGCAGAGAGGGGGGACAGGGGGAAGCTTTCTTT,TRBJ1-1,many,TRBD1,TRBV6-1
CASSPPGLAGTGELFF,TGTGCCAGCAGTCCCCCCGGACTAGCGGGCACCGGGGAGCTGTTTTTT,TRBJ2-2,many,TRBD2,TRBV6-1
CASSLEPSSYEQYF,TGCGCCAGCAGCTTGGAGCCGAGCTCCTACGAGCAGTACTTC,TRBJ2-7,many,.,TRBV5-1
CASSLERPTRVNEQFF,TGTGCCAGCAGTTTAGAGAGGCCAACTAGGGTCAATGAGCAGTTCTTC,TRBJ2-1,many,.,TRBV12-3/TRBV12-4
CASSARTPEEAFF,TGTGCCAGCAGCGCCCGGACCCCCGAGGAAGCTTTCTTT,TRBJ1-1,many,.,TRBV3-1
CASSIGTGNSPLHF,TGCGCCAGCAGCATAGGGACAGGCAATTCACCCCTCCACTTT,TRBJ1-6,.,TRBD1,TRBV5-1
CASSPRDRLDGYTF,TGTGCCAGCAGCCCAAGGGACCGTTTAGATGGGTACACCTTC,TRBJ1-2,.,.,TRBV9
CASSFGGNTIYF,TGTGCCAGCAGCTTTGGTGGAAACACCATATATTTT,TRBJ1-3,many,.,TRBV11-3
CASRIQGAQSEQYF,TGTGCCAGCAGAATACAGGGAGCGCAGAGCGAGCAGTACTTC,TRBJ2-7,many,.,TRBV6-2/TRBV6-3
CASSLGPQNTGAFF,TGCGCCAGCAGCTTGGGGCCGCAAAACACTGGAGCTTTCTTT,TRBJ1-1,.,.,TRBV5-1
CASGLVGVGITEAFF,TGTGCTAGTGGTTTGGTAGGGGTAGGGATCACTGAAGCTTTCTTT,TRBJ1-1,many,.,TRBV12-5
CAWSLGRGFGYTF,TGTGCCTGGAGCTTAGGCAGGGGGTTTGGCTACACCTTC,TRBJ1-2,many,TRBD1,TRBV30
CASSSMGAVQETQYF,TGTGCCAGCAGCTCGATGGGGGCGGTCCAAGAGACCCAGTACTTC,TRBJ2-5,.,.,TRBV5-4